This T cell receptor (beta chain) was recorded in a study of cytomegalovirus exposure and HLA in healthy donors. Study-wide results and limits: For most subjects, TCR beta sequences were reported to predict HLA-A and HLA-B alleles with accuracy.

As for this clone: The antigen is unknown.

Germline-derived CDR1 and CDR2 are PRHDT and FYEKMQ (reference sequence). The CDR3 is 14 residues long. The V segment lost 4 bases and the J segment 9 bases; nucleotides outside the gene matches: 8. PCR employed 60 Vbeta and 13 Jbeta primers. Data came from immunoSEQ multiplex PCR; TCRdb stores just in-frame clones and leaves some out. The repertoire has about 140,000 clones, approximately 80% of them found once; the top ten carry about 3.9%. The specimen sequenced was PBMCs. This rearrangement joins TRBV13 to TRBJ2-1; 8 positions agree with TRBD2. The receptor was derived from a man aged 35 to 55 in good health and CMV-seropositive. CDR3 DNA: TGTGCCAGCAGCTCAGCGGGAGTTTCGCTTGAGCAGTTCTTC. This sequence encodes CASSSAGVSLEQFF.